The 29 T cell receptor beta chains below were found in one sample sequenced in a study of blood T cell repertoires in COVID-19 (dated by TCRdb to about 2020). The method was the immunoSEQ multiplex PCR assay. TCRdb obtained this table from immuneACCESS and retained in-frame rearrangements with V and J assigned. These tables miss some clones; where compared with another copy, unresolved V genes account for less than half of the shortfall, and the remainder is unexplained. Recorded for this sample are 200,000 to 250,000 clones; over 65% of them occurred a single time. Together, the top ten hold approximately 3.6% of the sample. The specimen sequenced was PBMCs or T cells enriched from blood (not recorded which). These receptors were taken from a woman aged 55-70 years who had recovered from COVID-19.

The rearrangement links TRBV18 to TRBJ1-2; the D is unclear. The V end was cut by 0 bases, the J end by 7 bases, with 15 bases between. The CDR3 loop spans 15 amino acids. CDR1 KGHSH and CDR2 LQKENI come from the germline V gene. CDR3 residues: CASSPPEGLPIGYTF. CDR3 nucleotide sequence: TGTGCCAGCTCACCACCTGAGGGCCTACCCATTGGCTACACCTTC.

The chain couples TRBV6-5 to TRBJ1-5; D is perhaps TRBD1 (6 bases). Germline V gene sequence: CDR1 MNHEY, CDR2 SVGAGI. The V end was cut by 7 bases, the J end by 3 bases, with 10 bases between. The CDR3 is 13 amino acids. CDR3 in amino acids: CASTTGYNQPQHF. The CDR3 nucleotides are TGTGCCAGCACCACAGGGTACAATCAGCCCCAGCATTTT.

This chain uses TRBV7-9 with TRBJ1-5, with D possibly TRBD1 on 5 matching bases. The germline V gene has CDR1 SEHNR and CDR2 FQNEAQ (reference sequence). V shed 5 bases and J shed 5 bases, with 16 bases lying between them. The CDR3 has 15 amino acids. This CDR3 is CASSPAGGRDQPQHF. CDR3 bases: TGTGCCAGCAGCCCCGCCGGGGGAAGGGATCAGCCCCAGCATTTT.

J is TRBJ1-1 and V is TRBV6-2 or TRBV6-3; a weak D match, TRBD1 (6 bases). The V gene lost 3 bases and the J gene lost 3 bases, with 14 bases spanning the gap. The CDR3 contains 15 residues. Per the germline V gene, CDR1 is MNHEY and CDR2 is SVGEGT. The CDR3 is CASSYGGAGDTEAFF. The CDR3 DNA sequence: TGTGCCAGCAGTTATGGGGGGGCGGGGGACACTGAAGCTTTCTTT.

This sequence joins TRBV9 and TRBJ1-2; D gene ambiguous. The CDR3 length is 14 residues. Trimming removed 6 bases at V and 7 bases at J, with 19 bases between. Germline CDR1 is SGDLS and CDR2 is YYNGEE. Here the CDR3 DNA reads TGTGCCAGCACCCCCACCCCACAGCCCGGTGGCTACACCTTC. Translating it yields CASTPTPQPGGYTF.

The V gene is TRBV19, the J gene TRBJ2-1; 8 nucleotides match TRBD2. Germline V lookup: CDR1 LNHDA, CDR2 SQIVND (reference sequence). CDR3 length: 16 amino acids. Unmatched junction bases numbered 4, after V lost 0 bases and J lost 3 bases. The CDR3 loop is CASSIDSGTNYNEQFF. CDR3 nucleotides: TGTGCCAGTAGTATAGATAGCGGGACGAACTACAATGAGCAGTTCTTC.

This clone was detected a few times. This rearrangement joins TRBV7-9 to TRBJ2-2; 15 bases line up with TRBD2. J gave up 1 base and V 5 bases, and 2 bases lay outside the gene matches. Germline CDR1 reads SEHNR; CDR2 reads FQNEAQ (reference sequence). CDR3 length: 17 residues. The CDR3 coding sequence is TGTGCCAGCAGCCCGGGACTAGCGGGAGGGAACACCGGGGAGCTGTTTTTT. Protein: CASSPGLAGGNTGELFF. Full variable domain (outside the CDR3, taken from reference TRBV7-9 and TRBJ2-2): DTGVSQNPRHKITKRGQNVTFRCDPISEHNRLYWYRQTLGQGPEFLTYFQNEAQLEKSRLLSDRFSAERPKGSFSTLEIQRTEQGDSAMYLCASSPGLAGGNTGELFFGEGSRLTVL.

This clone was found a few times. The chain couples TRBV6-5 to TRBJ1-2; 8 bases align to TRBD1. Germline V gene lookup returns CDR1 MNHEY and CDR2 SVGAGI. The CDR3 runs 14 residues. V shed 8 bases and J 4 bases; nucleotides not matched to a gene: 9. CDR3 sequence (DNA): TGTGCCAGCTCCGAGCAGGGGGCTCTCTATGGCTACACCTTC. Amino acid sequence: CASSEQGALYGYTF.

The V gene is TRBV7-4, the J gene TRBJ2-4, with 7 bases aligning to TRBD2. Unmatched junction bases numbered 4, after V lost 2 bases and J lost 9 bases. The germline V gene has CDR1 SGHVT and CDR2 SQSDAQ. The CDR3 extends over 13 amino acids. This CDR3 is CASSLQTSSIQYF. The CDR3 bases are TGTGCCAGCAGCTTACAGACTAGCAGCATTCAGTACTTC.

This clone was seen a single time. The V and J genes are TRBV6-5 and TRBJ1-1; 7 bases line up with TRBD1. There are 14 residues in the CDR3. The trim removed 10 bases at V and 5 bases at J, leaving 13 bases unmatched. Germline V CDR1 and CDR2: MNHEY, SVGAGI. The CDR3 is CATKGSTGATEAFF. CDR3 bases: TGTGCCACCAAGGGGTCAACAGGGGCAACTGAAGCTTTCTTT.

The chain is built from TRBV5-1 and TRBJ1-1; D gene ambiguous. The germline V and J ends were trimmed by 4 bases and 0 bases, with 7 bases remaining between them. This CDR3 contains 13 residues. CDR1 and CDR2 (germline): SGHRS, YFSETQ. The DNA for the CDR3 is TGCGCCAGCAGCCCCTACGTGAACACTGAAGCTTTCTTT. Protein product: CASSPYVNTEAFF.

The rearrangement uses TRBV3-1 (or the pseudogene TRBV3-2) and TRBJ1-3, with 10 bases that match TRBD1. The CDR3 is 17 amino acids. Trimming took 1 base from V and 3 from J; bases not matched to a gene: 6. CDR1 is LGHDT and CDR2 is YNNKEL in the germline V gene (reference sequence). CDR3 nucleotides: TGTGCCAGCAGCCAAGGTGACAGGGGGCGCGTTGGAAACACCATATATTTT. This encodes CASSQGDRGRVGNTIYF.

V and J are TRBV15 and TRBJ1-4; 7 nucleotides line up with TRBD1. The CDR3 spans 16 residues. Germline assignment: CDR1 LNHNV and CDR2 YYDKDF (reference sequence). The V segment lost 5 bases and the J segment 7 bases; nucleotides outside the gene matches: 13. The CDR3 spells CATSGPDRVRGEKLFF. CDR3 coding DNA: TGTGCCACCAGCGGACCAGACAGGGTACGAGGTGAAAAACTGTTTTTT.

This chain uses TRBV7-9 with TRBJ2-2; 10 nucleotides line up with TRBD1. J lost 3 bases, V lost 5 bases, and 3 bases had no gene match. Germline V lookup: CDR1 SEHNR, CDR2 FQNEAQ (reference sequence). The CDR3 runs 15 residues. The CDR3: CASSRQGADTGELFF. The CDR3 DNA sequence: TGTGCCAGCAGCCGACAGGGGGCGGACACCGGGGAGCTGTTTTTT.

CDR3 residues: CAWSRTGVNQPQHF. In nucleotides, the CDR3 is TGTGCCTGGAGTCGAACAGGGGTTAATCAGCCCCAGCATTTT. V gene TRBV30 combines with J gene TRBJ1-5; 7 bases agree with TRBD1. J gave up 4 bases and V 2 bases, and 5 bases lay outside the gene matches. Germline V gene lookup returns CDR1 GTSNPN and CDR2 SVGIG (reference sequence). The CDR3 loop spans 14 amino acids.

J is TRBJ2-2 and V is TRBV12-3 or TRBV12-4; no definite D call. With 3 bases removed from V and 3 bases from J, the gap between germline ends came to 5 bases. The CDR3 has 13 amino acids. The CDR3, as DNA: TGTGCCAGCAGTTTTTATGACACCGGGGAGCTGTTTTTT. As protein: CASSFYDTGELFF.

The rearrangement links TRBV10-1 to TRBJ1-2; D is unclear. The V gene lost 8 bases and the J gene lost 2 bases, with 15 bases spanning the gap. The CDR3 is 14 residues long. From germline, CDR1 is WNHNN and CDR2 SYGVQD (reference sequence). The chain's CDR3 is CASPRRGRNYGYTF. The CDR3 DNA follows: TGCGCCAGCCCGAGGCGGGGTCGGAACTATGGCTACACCTTC.

The rearrangement links TRBV6-5 to TRBJ1-2, with D perhaps matching TRBD1 (6 bases). Germline values: CDR1 MNHEY, CDR2 SVGAGI. This CDR3 region has 13 residues. Trimming stripped 6 bases from V and 8 bases from J, with 16 bases between. The CDR3 loop reads CASSNRVSEGYTF. The CDR3 DNA is TGTGCCAGCAGCAACAGGGTATCGGAAGGCTACACCTTC.

This chain connects TRBV28 to TRBJ1-2, with 12 bases identical to TRBD1. Germline V gene lookup returns CDR1 MDHEN and CDR2 SYDVKM. The CDR3 is 16 residues long. With 3 bases clipped from V and 8 bases from J, the junction kept 10 bases outside the gene matches. CDR3 amino acids: CASSFEGGDRGRGYTF. CDR3 DNA: TGTGCCAGCAGTTTCGAAGGGGGGGACAGGGGGCGCGGCTACACCTTC.

As regards this clone: This sample also contains other DNA sequences that code for the same CDR3. The CDR3 DNA reads as TGTGCCAGCAGCTTGAGGGGATATGGCTACACCTTC. It yields the protein CASSLRGYGYTF. The rearrangement uses TRBV5-8 and TRBJ1-2, with D possibly being TRBD1 (5 bases). CDR3 length equals 12 residues. Germline V gene sequence: CDR1 SGHTS, CDR2 YDEGEE. V was cut by 1 base and J by 5 bases, with 6 bases left in between.

V usage is TRBV29-1 and J usage is TRBJ1-2; D gene uncertain. The V gene lost 3 bases and the J gene lost 7 bases, with 21 bases spanning the gap. The germline V gene encodes CDR1 SQVTM and CDR2 ANQGSEA. The CDR3 runs 15 residues. The CDR3 bases are TGCAGCGTTGAGGCAGGTACCCTTCCTTTAGGTGGCTACACCTTC. Amino acid sequence: CSVEAGTLPLGGYTF.

The J gene is TRBJ2-2, the V gene TRBV30, with 7 bases fitting TRBD1. CDR1 is GTSNPN, CDR2 SVGIG, per germline (reference sequence). This CDR3 region has 11 residues. CDR3 sequence reads: CAFGQAGELFF. In nucleotides, the CDR3 is TGTGCTTTTGGACAGGCCGGGGAGCTGTTTTTT.

The J gene is TRBJ1-5, the V gene TRBV3-1 (or the pseudogene TRBV3-2), with 7 nucleotides matching TRBD1. This CDR3 has 15 residues. Germline V gene data show CDR1 as LGHDT and CDR2 as YNNKEL (reference sequence). The ends lost 6 bases at V and 2 bases at J; junction bases unmatched: 7. CDR3 sequence (DNA): TGTGCCAGCAGTCCACAGGGGAGAGGCAATCAGCCCCAGCATTTT. This gives the protein CASSPQGRGNQPQHF.

The chain employs TRBV19 and TRBJ1-1; D is uncertain. CDR1 is LNHDA, CDR2 SQIVND, per germline (reference sequence). This CDR3 spans 12 amino acids. Trimming removed 6 bases from V and 11 bases from J, with 16 bases in between. CDR3 nucleotides: TGTGCCAGTAGACCTGGCCCCGCAAAGGCTTTCTTT. It is translated as CASRPGPAKAFF.

The chain joins TRBV7-9 to TRBJ1-2; no firm D call. Looked up from germline, CDR1 is SEHNR and CDR2 is FQNEAQ (reference sequence). Trimming shortened V by 4 bases and J by 11 bases, and 14 bases separated the two germline ends. This CDR3 has 12 residues. CDR3: CASSSALGAYTF. In DNA form, the CDR3 reads TGTGCCAGCAGCTCGGCTCTCGGAGCGTACACCTTC.

V is TRBV9 and J is TRBJ2-3, with 9 bases matching TRBD2. CDR3 length equals 16 residues. The ends lost 4 bases at V and 2 bases at J; junction bases unmatched: 8. The germline V gene encodes CDR1 SGDLS and CDR2 YYNGEE. CDR3 amino acids: CASSPGLASFTDTQYF. The CDR3 bases are TGTGCCAGCAGCCCGGGACTAGCCAGCTTCACAGATACGCAGTATTTT.

The chain has TRBV6-5 and TRBJ1-2; tentatively, D is TRBD1 (6 bases). V lost 2 bases to trimming and J lost 8 bases, with 15 bases between them. Germline-derived CDR1 and CDR2 are MNHEY and SVGAGI. There are 14 residues in the CDR3. As DNA, the CDR3 is TGTGCCAGCAGTTACGATCCAGGACAGAGGGGCTACACCTTC. Its protein is CASSYDPGQRGYTF.

The chain uses TRBV3-1 (or the pseudogene TRBV3-2) and TRBJ2-1, with a possible D match to TRBD1 (6 bases). From germline, CDR1 is LGHDT and CDR2 YNNKEL (reference sequence). The CDR3 runs to 17 residues. Trimming took off 0 bases at V and 1 base at J, with 13 bases between the two ends. The CDR3: CASSQDVGTLSYNEQFF. The CDR3 DNA follows: TGTGCCAGCAGCCAAGATGTAGGGACACTATCCTACAATGAGCAGTTCTTC.

The V call is TRBV5-4, the J call TRBJ1-2; TRBD1 agrees at 7 bases. Looked up from germline, CDR1 is SGHNT and CDR2 is YYREEE (reference sequence). The J segment lost 2 bases and the V segment lost 0 bases, leaving 10 bases of the junction unmatched. The CDR3 contains 17 residues. This CDR3 is CASSLVGGLGMNYGYTF. DNA for the CDR3: TGTGCCAGCAGCTTGGTAGGGGGCCTTGGAATGAACTATGGCTACACCTTC.